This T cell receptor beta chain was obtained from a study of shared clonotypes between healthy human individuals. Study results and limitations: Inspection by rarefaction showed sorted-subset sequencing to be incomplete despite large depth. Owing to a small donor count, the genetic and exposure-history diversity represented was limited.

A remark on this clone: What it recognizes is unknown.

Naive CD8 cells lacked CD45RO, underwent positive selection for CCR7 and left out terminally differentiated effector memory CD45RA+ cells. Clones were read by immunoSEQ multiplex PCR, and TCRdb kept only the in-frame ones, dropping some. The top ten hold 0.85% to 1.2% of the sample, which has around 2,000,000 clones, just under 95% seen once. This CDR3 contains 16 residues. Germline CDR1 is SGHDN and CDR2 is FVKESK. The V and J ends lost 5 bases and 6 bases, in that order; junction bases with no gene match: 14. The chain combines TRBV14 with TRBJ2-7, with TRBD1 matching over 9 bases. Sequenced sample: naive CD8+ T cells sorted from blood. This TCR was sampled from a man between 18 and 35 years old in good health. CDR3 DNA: TGTGCCAGCAGCGAACTCGATACAGGGGGCCTGGGCGAGCAGTACTTC. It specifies CASSELDTGGLGEQYF.